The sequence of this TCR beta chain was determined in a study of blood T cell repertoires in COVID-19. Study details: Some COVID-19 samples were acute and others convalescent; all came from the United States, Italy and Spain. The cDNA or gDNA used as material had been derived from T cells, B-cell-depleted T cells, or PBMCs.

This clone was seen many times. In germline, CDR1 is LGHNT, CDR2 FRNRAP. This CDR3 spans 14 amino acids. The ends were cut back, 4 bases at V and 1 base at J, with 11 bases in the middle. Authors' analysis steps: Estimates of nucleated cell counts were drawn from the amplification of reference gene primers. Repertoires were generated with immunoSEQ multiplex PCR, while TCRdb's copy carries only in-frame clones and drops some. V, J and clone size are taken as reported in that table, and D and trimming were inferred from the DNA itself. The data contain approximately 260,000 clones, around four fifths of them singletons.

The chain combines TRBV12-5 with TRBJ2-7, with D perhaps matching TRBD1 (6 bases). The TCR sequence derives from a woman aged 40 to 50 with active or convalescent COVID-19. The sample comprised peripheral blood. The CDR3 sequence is CASGSDSWSYEQYF. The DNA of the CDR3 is TGTGCTAGTGGTTCGGACAGCTGGTCCTACGAGCAGTACTTC.